This passage covers 10 T cell receptor beta chains from one sample sequenced in a study of blood T cell repertoires in COVID-19. Some clones are missing from TCRdb's copy, which holds only in-frame ones; the method was immunoSEQ multiplex PCR. The sample lists roughly 200,000 clones, approximately 80% occurring once. The sample was peripheral blood. The source is a human donor in a cohort sampled during active COVID-19.

The rearrangement links TRBV9 to TRBJ2-3; 9 nucleotides align to TRBD2. The CDR3 length is 16 residues. V lost 0 bases and J lost 2; bases outside the gene matches: 4. From germline, CDR1 is SGDLS and CDR2 YYNGEE. CDR3 in DNA: TGTGCCAGCAGCGTAGGGGGCGGGAGGGCCACAGATACGCAGTATTTT. It is translated as CASSVGGGRATDTQYF.

The V call is TRBV7-6, the J call TRBJ1-1; possibly TRBD1 for D (5 bases). The CDR3 totals 14 residues. V lost 1 base and J 4 bases, leaving 10 bases between the germline ends. Germline lookup yields CDR1 SGHVS and CDR2 FNYEAQ. As DNA, the CDR3 is TGTGCCAGCAGCTTAGGCGGCAGGGTCACTGAAGCTTTCTTT. It translates to CASSLGGRVTEAFF.

The chain is built from TRBV28 and TRBJ2-3, with a tentative D call TRBD2 (5 bases). V was cut by 6 bases and J by 3 bases, with 16 bases left in between. Germline CDR1 reads MDHEN; CDR2 reads SYDVKM. The length of the CDR3 is 15 residues. The CDR3 nucleotides read TGTGCCAGCAGCACCAAGTGGGAGCCTACAGATACGCAGTATTTT. Its translation: CASSTKWEPTDTQYF.

V is TRBV3-1 (or the pseudogene TRBV3-2) and J is TRBJ1-6, with TRBD1 as a possible D gene (6 bases). Germline CDR1 reads LGHDT; CDR2 reads YNNKEL (reference sequence). Between the trimmed V and J ends, which lost 4 bases and 9 bases, there was a span of 13 bases. The CDR3 runs 14 residues. DNA for the CDR3: TGTGCCAGCAGCCCCCAGGGGCGCGGTTCACCCCTCCACTTT. Protein: CASSPQGRGSPLHF.

The count of this clone is one. The chain carries TRBV2 and TRBJ1-2; D remains unclear. V lost 6 bases and J 4 bases, leaving 12 bases between the germline ends. This CDR3 has 13 residues. Germline V CDR1 and CDR2: SNHLY, FYNNEI. This CDR3 reads CASSPGLSYGYTF. The CDR3 nucleotides are TGTGCCAGCAGCCCCGGACTGAGCTATGGCTACACCTTC. The variable domain in full, with the rest retrieved from reference TRBV2 and TRBJ1-2, is EPEVTQTPSHQVTQMGQEVILRCVPISNHLYFYWYRQILGQKVEFLVSFYNNEISEKSEIFDDQFSVERPDGSNFTLKIRSTKLEDSAMYFCASSPGLSYGYTFGSGTRLTVV.

This chain connects TRBV5-1 to TRBJ1-1, with a weak D call TRBD1 (5 bases). Germline loops: CDR1 SGHRS, CDR2 YFSETQ. This CDR3 spans 15 amino acids. V was shortened by 0 bases and J by 3 bases, with 12 bases between the two germline ends. DNA for the CDR3: TGCGCCAGCAGCTTGGCGGAAACCAGGGACACTGAAGCTTTCTTT. Translated: CASSLAETRDTEAFF.

The CDR3 DNA reads as TGTGCCAGCAGTGGTTGGGGACTAGCGAATGAGCAGTTCTTC. Protein sequence: CASSGWGLANEQFF. V usage is TRBV2 and J usage is TRBJ2-1; 10 bases are a match to TRBD2. Germline V lookup: CDR1 SNHLY, CDR2 FYNNEI. J was trimmed by 7 bases and V by 4 bases; bases with no gene match: 4. The CDR3 covers 14 residues.

The V gene is TRBV19, the J gene TRBJ2-4, with no clear D. V was shortened by 5 bases and J by 3 bases, with 11 bases between the two germline ends. CDR1 is LNHDA, CDR2 SQIVND, per germline (reference sequence). This CDR3 contains 14 residues. The CDR3 region has the DNA TGTGCCAGTAGTCTTGCGTCCGACAAAAACATTCAGTACTTC. Translated, it gives CASSLASDKNIQYF.

About this clone itself: The same CDR3 also results from other DNA sequences found in this sample. The V and J genes are TRBV6-5 and TRBJ1-1; unclear D gene. Trimming stripped 7 bases from V and 4 bases from J, with 10 bases between. The CDR3 extends over 12 amino acids. Per germline, CDR1 MNHEY and CDR2 SVGAGI. CDR3 bases: TGTGCCAGCACCAGAGGAGGCACTGAAGCTTTCTTT. It yields the protein CASTRGGTEAFF.

J is TRBJ1-5 and V is TRBV18; 7 nucleotides match TRBD1. The trim removed 4 bases at V and 3 bases at J, leaving 3 bases unmatched. CDR3 size: 14 residues. The germline V gene encodes CDR1 KGHSH and CDR2 LQKENI. CDR3 region: CASSRQGYNQPQHF. The CDR3 DNA follows: TGTGCCAGCTCACGACAGGGTTACAATCAGCCCCAGCATTTT. The entire variable domain, with the rest obtained from reference TRBV18 and TRBJ1-5, is as follows: NAGVMQNPRHLVRRRGQEARLRCSPMKGHSHVYWYRQLPEEGLKFMVYLQKENIIDESGMPKERFSAEFPKEGPSILRIQQVVRGDSAAYFCASSRQGYNQPQHFGDGTRLSIL.